The 9 T cell receptor beta chains reported below all come from one sample, sequenced in a study of T cells in women clearing cervical HPV infection. The protocol was immunoSEQ multiplex PCR, while the TCRdb copy is restricted to in-frame clones and leaves out a portion. The repertoire table contains about 23,000 clones. The specimen sequenced was blood buffy coat. The receptors were sampled from a woman aged 18-69 years with a cervical HPV16 infection that either progressed to CIN3+ or cleared (not recorded which).

With respect to this clone: The read finishes 3 residues shy of the CDR3 end, and the germline J gene is used to complete it. The V call is TRBV18, the J call TRBJ2-4; 12 bases align to TRBD1. This CDR3 spans 15 amino acids. Germline CDR1 KGHSH, CDR2 LQKENI. CDR3 DNA, as far as it was read: TGTGCCAGCTCACACCCGGGACAGGGGGCGTACGGT. This translates into CASSHPGQGAYG. From start to end, the CDR3 is CASSHPGQGAYGQYF.

Concerning this clone: Read data end 3 residues before the CDR3 end; the end is taken from the germline J gene. This chain connects TRBV30 to TRBJ1-4, with D maybe TRBD1 (5 bases). Trimming took 7 bases from V and 5 from J, leaving 14 bases between them. Per the germline V gene, CDR1 is GTSNPN and CDR2 is SVGIG (reference sequence). This CDR3 is built from 13 residues. The CDR3 reads CASKDIMNEKLFF. Incomplete CDR3 DNA: TGTGCCTCAAAGGACATCATGAATGAAAAA.

A word on this clone: The read halts 3 residues ahead of the CDR3 end, with the missing end drawn from the germline J gene. J is TRBJ1-1 and V is TRBV18; perhaps TRBD1 as D (5 bases). Germline V gene data show CDR1 as KGHSH and CDR2 as LQKENI. CDR3 length equals 12 residues. The CDR3 DNA, read in part, is TGTGCCAGCTCATGGGACTCCCAAGAG. It encodes CASSWDSQE. The entire CDR3 reads CASSWDSQEAFF.

A note on this clone: The read is 3 residues too short to cover the CDR3 end, so that end is filled in from the germline J gene. This sequence joins TRBV7-9 and TRBJ2-2; D perhaps matches TRBD2 (6 bases). CDR1 is SEHNR, CDR2 FQNEAQ, per germline (reference sequence). Trimming took 3 bases from V and 7 from J, leaving 15 bases between them. The CDR3 runs to 15 residues. The DNA read from the CDR3 is TGTGCCAGCAGCTTCCGGGACTGGGAAGGCGGGGAG. This encodes CASSFRDWEGGE. The complete CDR3 protein is CASSFRDWEGGELFF.

Concerning this clone: The read is 3 residues too short to cover the CDR3 end, so that end is filled in from the germline J gene. The V and J genes are TRBV13 and TRBJ2-1; D might be TRBD1 (6 bases). V was shortened by 1 base and J by 8 bases, with 30 bases between the two germline ends. Per germline, CDR1 PRHDT and CDR2 FYEKMQ (reference sequence). The length of the CDR3 is 20 residues. Incomplete CDR3 DNA: TGTGCCAGCAGCTTAGTTCTGACATCACTTTTTGGGGGCAATAAGGATGAG. It specifies CASSLVLTSLFGGNKDE. The full CDR3 sequence reads CASSLVLTSLFGGNKDEQFF.

Points on this clone: The sequence runs out 3 residues before the end of the CDR3; the remainder is reconstructed from the germline J gene. The chain joins TRBV7-9 to TRBJ2-7; 9 bases line up with TRBD1. The germline V gene has CDR1 SEHNR and CDR2 FQNEAQ (reference sequence). Losses at the gene ends were 2 bases for V and 2 bases for J; bases not matched to a gene: 1. This CDR3 contains 14 residues. The part of the CDR3 DNA that was read is TGTGCCAGCAGCTTAAGGGACAGGGCCTACGAG. This encodes CASSLRDRAYE. The CDR3 in its entirety is CASSLRDRAYEQYF.

Remarks on this clone: The read stops 3 residues short of the end of the CDR3; the missing end is completed from the germline J gene. The chain uses TRBV13 and TRBJ2-7; 12 bases align to TRBD2. The CDR3 consists of 15 residues. Germline-derived CDR1 and CDR2 are PRHDT and FYEKMQ (reference sequence). After removal of 5 bases from V and 4 bases from J, the junction contained 6 bases not matched to a gene. CDR3 sequence reads: CASSRRTSGTYEQYF. The DNA read from the CDR3 is TGTGCCAGCAGCCGCAGGACTAGCGGGACGTACGAG.

With respect to this clone: The read finishes 3 residues shy of the CDR3 end, and the germline J gene is used to complete it. The chain uses TRBV7-9 and TRBJ2-5; D is unresolved. Trimming cost V 5 bases and J 3 bases, with 10 bases left between them. The CDR3 consists of 13 residues. Germline values: CDR1 SEHNR, CDR2 FQNEAQ (reference sequence). This chain's CDR3 is CASSPTEKETQYF. CDR3 bases read: TGTGCCAGCAGCCCGACTGAAAAAGAGACC.

A remark on this clone: Coverage ceases 3 residues before the CDR3 finishes, and the germline J gene fills in the end. The rearrangement joins TRBV11-2 to TRBJ2-1, with TRBD2 matching over 8 bases. V shed 2 bases, J shed 9 bases, and the junction held 9 bases outside the gene matches. From germline, CDR1 is SGHAT and CDR2 FQNNGV. CDR3 size: 15 residues. CDR3 bases read: TGTGCCAGCAGCTTAATCGCGGGAGGTGTGGGTGAG. The encoded protein is CASSLIAGGVGE. The entire CDR3 sequence reads CASSLIAGGVGEQFF. Variable domain in full (rest from reference TRBV11-2 and TRBJ2-1): EAGVAQSPRYKIIEKRQSVAFWCNPISGHATLYWYQQILGQGPKLLIQFQNNGVVDDSQLPKDRFSAERLKGVDSTLKIQPAKLEDSAVYLCASSLIAGGVGEQFFGPGTRLTVL.